The TCR beta chain under discussion was sequenced for a study of T cell responses to AZD1222 COVID-19 vaccine. From germline, CDR1 is SQVTM and CDR2 ANQGSEA. The CDR3 loop spans 13 amino acids. Trimming left V 8 bases short and J 0 bases short, with 13 bases between. About this clone itself: The antigen remains undetermined.

Generated by immunoSEQ multiplex PCR, the TCRdb table keeps only in-frame clones and is missing some. The sample records some 150,000 clones, 70% to 90% being singletons. The study's findings and limits: Repertoire collection took place solely once the T cell response had peaked. Unmutated variant regions reportedly attract nearly half of all spike-specific TCRs.

The chain recombines TRBV29-1 with TRBJ1-1; D is ambiguous. The receptor comes from an adult in good health. The material sequenced was peripheral blood, taken on day 0 of MenACWY control vaccination. For the CDR3, the DNA is TGCAGCCTCAAATCCGGGGTGAACACTGAAGCTTTCTTT. Its translation: CSLKSGVNTEAFF.